These 16 T cell receptor beta chains were all obtained from the same sample, sequenced in a study of T cells of healthy individuals. MiXCR, run by TCRdb on the 5' RACE reads, gives a single entry per CDR3 protein. The table records approximately 58,000 distinct CDR3 sequences, roughly 14% of them present only once. These receptor sequences come from a human donor in good health.

This clonotype showed up just a few times. The gene calls are TRBV30 and TRBJ2-3, with D possibly TRBD1 on 6 matching bases. The CDR3 runs to 14 residues. Germline-derived CDR1 and CDR2 are GTSNPN and SVGIG (reference sequence). V was shortened by 2 bases and J by 0 bases, with 9 bases between the two germline ends. CDR3 amino acids: CAWSKGQSTDTQYF. The CDR3 DNA reads as TGTGCCTGGAGTAAGGGACAAAGCACAGATACGCAGTATTTT.

This clonotype showed up just a few times. A read error may account for a junction end that differs from germline. The chain uses TRBV20-1 and TRBJ1-5; 8 nucleotides match TRBD1. The CDR3 covers 14 residues. Looked up from germline, CDR1 is DFQATT and CDR2 is SNEGSKA (reference sequence). The CDR3 region is CSARAQGGNQSQHF. As DNA, the CDR3 is TGCAGTGCTAGAGCACAGGGGGGCAATCAGTCCCAGCATTTT.

This clonotype came up a few times. The V call is TRBV5-1, the J call TRBJ2-1; no clear D. V lost 3 bases, J lost 5 bases, and 12 bases lay in between. The germline V gene encodes CDR1 SGHRS and CDR2 YFSETQ. The CDR3 length is 14 residues. The CDR3 region has the DNA TGCGCCAGCAGCTCAAGAGGACGGAACAATGAGCAGTTCTTC. It yields the protein CASSSRGRNNEQFF. Full variable domain (outside the CDR3, taken from reference TRBV5-1 and TRBJ2-1): KAGVTQTPRYLIKTRGQQVTLSCSPISGHRSVSWYQQTPGQGLQFLFEYFSETQRNKGNFPGRFSGRQFSNSRSEMNVSTLELGDSALYLCASSSRGRNNEQFFGPGTRLTVL.

The V and J genes are TRBV7-2 and TRBJ1-4; maybe TRBD1 (5 bases). The CDR3 length is 15 residues. Per the germline V gene, CDR1 is SGHTA and CDR2 is FQGNSA. V lost 4 bases and J 0 bases, leaving 9 bases between the germline ends. CDR3 bases: TGTGCCAGCAGCTCAGGGAGTGCAACTAATGAAAAACTGTTTTTT. Its translation: CASSSGSATNEKLFF.

This clonotype was recorded at least ten times. The chain combines TRBV20-1 with TRBJ1-2; D is possibly TRBD1 (6 bases). The V end lost 7 bases, the J end lost 4 bases, and 10 bases lay between the germline ends. Per the germline V gene, CDR1 is DFQATT and CDR2 is SNEGSKA (reference sequence). The CDR3 runs 11 residues. Written as DNA, the CDR3 is TGCAGTGGAGGGGGTGGCTATGGCTACACCTTC. Encoded protein: CSGGGGYGYTF.

J is TRBJ2-7 and V is TRBV27, with D possibly matching TRBD2 (6 bases). Germline V gene lookup returns CDR1 MNHEY and CDR2 SMNVEV (reference sequence). The CDR3 is 15 residues long. The V end lost 3 bases, the J end lost 0 bases, and 12 bases lay between the germline ends. CDR3 DNA: TGTGCCAGCAGTTTCGGGCTAGCGCCCTCCTACGAGCAGTACTTC. Translated: CASSFGLAPSYEQYF.

This clonotype was detected a few times. At one boundary the junction diverges from the germline segment, which might be a read error. The chain carries TRBV19 and TRBJ1-1; D unclear. This CDR3 comprises 12 residues. Germline V gene lookup returns CDR1 LNHDA and CDR2 SQIVND (reference sequence). In DNA form, the CDR3 reads TGTGCCAGTAATATAGGAGCCACTGAAGCTTTCTTT. Protein sequence: CASNIGATEAFF.

The chain carries TRBV20-1 and TRBJ2-7; 7 bases are shared with TRBD2. This CDR3 comprises 14 residues. Germline values: CDR1 DFQATT, CDR2 SNEGSKA (reference sequence). Losses at the gene ends were 2 bases for V and 2 bases for J; bases not matched to a gene: 6. The CDR3 loop is CSARIAGRPYEQYF. CDR3 nucleotide sequence: TGCAGTGCTAGAATAGCGGGCAGACCCTACGAGCAGTACTTC.

This clonotype occurred many times. The chain is built from TRBV12-3 or TRBV12-4 and TRBJ1-5; the D is unclear. The CDR3 spans 13 residues. The V end was cut by 2 bases, the J end by 5 bases, with 7 bases between. As DNA, the CDR3 is TGTGCCAGCAGTTTATCCAGCTATCAGCCCCAGCATTTT. Amino acid sequence: CASSLSSYQPQHF.

This chain uses TRBV10-3 with TRBJ1-1, with D uncertain. The CDR3 spans 13 residues. V was clipped by 3 bases and J by 0 bases, with 5 bases between them. CDR1 is ENHRY and CDR2 is SYGVKD in the germline V gene. The CDR3 protein is CAISDRLNTEAFF. The CDR3 DNA is TGTGCCATCAGTGACAGGTTGAACACTGAAGCTTTCTTT.

V usage is TRBV6-2 or TRBV6-3 and J usage is TRBJ2-3, with TRBD2 as a possible D gene (6 bases). CDR1 is MNHEY, CDR2 SVGEGT, per germline. Trimming shortened V by 2 bases and J by 3 bases, and 15 bases separated the two germline ends. The CDR3 sequence is 16 residues long. CDR3 protein: CASSYLAGLLTDTQYF. The CDR3 DNA reads as TGTGCCAGCAGTTACCTGGCCGGACTACTGACAGATACGCAGTATTTT.

To note about this clonotype: An end of the junction does not agree with germline; a read error may underlie this. The chain employs TRBV19 and TRBJ2-1; D not certain. The CDR3 loop spans 13 amino acids. Per germline, CDR1 LNHDA and CDR2 SQIVND (reference sequence). The DNA for the CDR3 is TGTGCCAGTAGTTCCTCCGGGTTGAATGGGCAGTTCTTC. This encodes CASSSSGLNGQFF.

The chain is built from TRBV6-6 and TRBJ2-7; D is uncertain. V was clipped by 0 bases and J by 5 bases, with 5 bases between them. The CDR3 extends over 12 amino acids. CDR1 is MNHNY and CDR2 is SVGAGI in the germline V gene (reference sequence). CDR3 in amino acids: CASSYSSDEQYF. The CDR3 DNA reads as TGTGCCAGCAGTTACTCATCGGACGAGCAGTACTTC.

This clonotype was seen more than once but under ten times. The rearrangement uses TRBV30 and TRBJ1-5, with TRBD1 matching over 7 bases. CDR1 and CDR2 (germline): GTSNPN, SVGIG (reference sequence). The CDR3 runs to 13 residues. The J segment lost 4 bases and the V segment lost 2 bases, leaving 2 bases of the junction unmatched. This CDR3 is CAWSPTGNQPQHF. The CDR3 bases are TGTGCCTGGAGTCCGACAGGGAATCAGCCCCAGCATTTT.

This clonotype was picked up a small number of times. The V gene is TRBV20-1, the J gene TRBJ1-3, with TRBD1 identical over 10 bases. In germline, CDR1 is DFQATT, CDR2 SNEGSKA (reference sequence). Unmatched junction bases numbered 9, after V lost 5 bases and J lost 8 bases. The CDR3 is 14 residues long. The CDR3 loop is CSAYRDRGGDTIYF. The CDR3 DNA sequence: TGCAGTGCTTACCGGGACAGGGGAGGAGACACCATATATTTT.

This clonotype has at least ten counts. The chain combines TRBV20-1 with TRBJ2-3; TRBD2 aligns across 13 bases. The CDR3 contains 16 residues. Per germline, CDR1 DFQATT and CDR2 SNEGSKA (reference sequence). V lost 1 base and J lost 3; bases outside the gene matches: 4. CDR3 bases: TGCAGTGCTAGAGTCTCGGGACTAGCGGGAACAGATACGCAGTATTTT. As protein: CSARVSGLAGTDTQYF.